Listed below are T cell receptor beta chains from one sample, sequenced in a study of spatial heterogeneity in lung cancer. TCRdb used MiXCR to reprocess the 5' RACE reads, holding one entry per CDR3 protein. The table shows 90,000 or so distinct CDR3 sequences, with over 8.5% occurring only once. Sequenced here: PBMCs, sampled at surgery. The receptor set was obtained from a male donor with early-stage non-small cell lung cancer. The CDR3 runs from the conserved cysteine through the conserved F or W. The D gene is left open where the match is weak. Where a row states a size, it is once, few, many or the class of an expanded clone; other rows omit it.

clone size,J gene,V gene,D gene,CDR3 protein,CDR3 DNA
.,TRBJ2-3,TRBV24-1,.,CATSDPGTADTQYF,TGTGCCACCAGTGATCCCGGGACCGCAGATACGCAGTATTTT
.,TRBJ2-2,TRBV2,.,CASRFGGAGTGELFF,TGTGCCAGCAGATTTGGGGGGGCCGGCACCGGGGAGCTGTTTTTT
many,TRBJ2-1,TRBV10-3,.,CAIGPGSESEQFF,TGTGCCATCGGTCCGGGTTCTGAGTCTGAGCAGTTCTTC
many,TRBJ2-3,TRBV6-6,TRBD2,CASTTSAGGPLDTQYF,TGTGCCAGCACAACTTCAGCGGGAGGGCCGTTAGATACGCAGTATTTT
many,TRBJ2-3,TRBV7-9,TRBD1,CASSLVEGQTDTQYF,TGTGCCAGCAGCTTAGTAGAGGGACAGACAGATACGCAGTATTTT
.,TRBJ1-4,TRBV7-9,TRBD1,CASSPGTVLNEKLFF,TGTGCCAGCAGCCCGGGGACAGTCCTCAATGAAAAACTGTTTTTT
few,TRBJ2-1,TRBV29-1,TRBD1,CSGGTGANEQFF,TGCAGCGGGGGGACAGGGGCCAATGAGCAGTTCTTC
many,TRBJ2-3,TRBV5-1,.,CASSLETVPTDTQYF,TGCGCCAGCAGCTTGGAGACGGTACCCACAGATACGCAGTATTTT
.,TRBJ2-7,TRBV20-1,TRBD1,CSARTYRGEQYF,TGCAGTGCTAGAACCTACAGGGGCGAGCAGTACTTC
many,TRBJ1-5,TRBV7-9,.,CASSLAWADDQPQHF,TGTGCCAGCAGCTTAGCGTGGGCAGACGATCAGCCCCAGCATTTT
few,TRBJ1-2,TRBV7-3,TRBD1,CASSPGQGSNYGYTF,TGTGCCAGCAGCCCAGGACAGGGTTCGAACTATGGCTACACCTTC
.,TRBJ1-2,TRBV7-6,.,CASSSEAGTNYGYTF,TGTGCCAGCAGCTCTGAAGCCGGGACTAACTATGGCTACACCTTC
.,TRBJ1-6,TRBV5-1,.,CASSLEVQADSPLHF,TGCGCCAGCAGCTTGGAGGTTCAGGCGGATTCACCCCTCCACTTT
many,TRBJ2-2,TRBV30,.,CACPLGLWGELFF,TGTGCCTGCCCATTGGGGTTATGGGGGGAGCTGTTTTTT
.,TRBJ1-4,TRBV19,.,CASSRTSGTAVNEKLFF,TGTGCCAGTAGTCGCACATCCGGGACCGCCGTTAATGAAAAACTGTTTTTT
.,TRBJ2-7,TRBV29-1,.,CSVEVRNRPYEQYF,TGCAGCGTTGAAGTCCGAAACCGGCCCTACGAGCAGTACTTC
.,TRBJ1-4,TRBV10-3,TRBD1,CAISDPRTGNNEKLFF,TGTGCCATCAGTGACCCTAGGACAGGGAATAATGAAAAACTGTTTTTT
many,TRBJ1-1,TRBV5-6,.,CASSLGDTRSTEAFF,TGTGCCAGCAGCTTGGGGGACACTAGGTCTACTGAAGCTTTCTTT
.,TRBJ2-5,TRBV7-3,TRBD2,CASSPRAGLAGKPLYF,TGTGCCAGCAGCCCTAGGGCGGGGTTAGCGGGAAAACCCCTGTACTTC
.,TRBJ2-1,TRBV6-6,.,CASCDSNGAVKQFF,TGTGCCAGCTGCGACAGTAACGGAGCGGTGAAGCAGTTCTTC
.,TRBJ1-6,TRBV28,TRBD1,CASSRDRRNSPLHF,TGTGCCAGCAGTCGGGACAGGAGAAATTCACCCCTCCACTTT
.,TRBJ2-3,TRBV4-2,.,CASSQEDRGTDTQYF,TGTGCCAGCAGCCAAGAGGATAGGGGGACAGATACGCAGTATTTT
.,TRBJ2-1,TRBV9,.,CASSVAQGVNEQFF,TGTGCCAGCAGCGTAGCCCAGGGAGTCAATGAGCAGTTCTTC
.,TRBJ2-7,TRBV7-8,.,CASSLTSRSSYEQYF,TGTGCCAGCAGCCTTACATCCAGGAGCTCCTACGAGCAGTACTTC
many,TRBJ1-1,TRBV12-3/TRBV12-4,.,CASSSLAGAYTEAFF,TGTGCCTCCTCCTCTCTAGCCGGGGCTTACACTGAAGCTTTCTTT
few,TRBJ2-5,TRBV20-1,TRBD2,CSARSSGNRETQYF,TGCAGTGCTAGAAGTAGCGGGAATCGAGAGACCCAGTACTTC
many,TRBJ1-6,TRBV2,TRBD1,CASSGTGGYNSPLHF,TGTGCCAGCAGTGGGACAGGGGGCTATAATTCACCCCTCCACTTT
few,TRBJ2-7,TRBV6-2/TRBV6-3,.,CASSYIPGQPVYEQYF,TGTGCCAGCAGTTACATCCCCGGACAACCCGTTTACGAGCAGTACTTC
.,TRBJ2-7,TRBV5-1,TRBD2,CASSLPAGGPSGEQYF,TGCGCCAGCAGCTTGCCAGCGGGAGGGCCTTCGGGAGAGCAGTACTTC
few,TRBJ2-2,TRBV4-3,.,CASSHTGITGELFF,TGCGCCAGCAGCCACACAGGGATCACCGGGGAGCTGTTTTTT
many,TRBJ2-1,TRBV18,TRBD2,CASSPQGLAGNEQFF,TGTGCCAGCTCACCCCAGGGGCTAGCGGGCAATGAGCAGTTCTTC
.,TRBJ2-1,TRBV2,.,CASRKDKNNEQFF,TGTGCCAGCAGGAAGGACAAGAACAATGAGCAGTTCTTC
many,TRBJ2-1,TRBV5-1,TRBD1,CASSLGDRVQNEQFF,TGCGCCAGCAGCTTGGGGGACAGGGTCCAGAATGAGCAGTTCTTC
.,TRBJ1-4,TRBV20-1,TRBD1,CSASTGGSTNEKLFF,TGCAGTGCTAGTACAGGGGGATCAACTAATGAAAAACTGTTTTTT
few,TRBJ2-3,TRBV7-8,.,CASSPVDTQYF,TGTGCCAGCAGCCCCGTAGATACGCAGTATTTT
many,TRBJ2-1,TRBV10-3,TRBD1,CAVSRDRGSWEQFF,TGTGCCGTTTCCCGGGACAGGGGATCTTGGGAGCAGTTCTTC
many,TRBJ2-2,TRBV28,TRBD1,CASSLRDRVTGELFF,TGTGCCAGCAGCCTACGGGACAGAGTTACCGGGGAGCTGTTTTTT
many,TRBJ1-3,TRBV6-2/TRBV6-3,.,CASSFRTEAGNTIYF,TGTGCCAGCAGTTTCCGGACCGAGGCGGGAAACACCATATATTTT
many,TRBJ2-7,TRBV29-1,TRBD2,CSVEISGRYEQYF,TGCAGCGTTGAAATTAGCGGGAGATACGAGCAGTACTTC
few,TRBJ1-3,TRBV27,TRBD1,CASSPQGRYVGNTIYF,TGTGCCAGCAGTCCACAGGGGAGGTACGTCGGAAACACCATATATTTT
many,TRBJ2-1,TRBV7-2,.,CASSLARRGQTSF,TGTGCCAGCAGCTTAGCTAGGAGGGGCCAGACCTCCTTC
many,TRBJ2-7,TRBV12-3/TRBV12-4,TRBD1,CASSRGQTYEQYF,TGTGCCAGCAGTCGGGGACAGACCTACGAGCAGTACTTC
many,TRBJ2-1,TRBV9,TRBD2,CASSRGGAFNEQFF,TGTGCCAGCAGTCGCGGGGGGGCGTTTAATGAGCAGTTCTTC
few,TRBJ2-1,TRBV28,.,CASSLSANEQFF,TGTGCCAGCAGTTTATCTGCGAATGAGCAGTTCTTC
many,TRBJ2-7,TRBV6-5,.,CASSYGPVVYEQYF,TGTGCCAGCAGTTACGGGCCGGTCGTCTACGAGCAGTACTTC
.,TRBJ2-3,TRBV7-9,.,CASSLSGGQDTQYF,TGTGCCAGCAGCTTAAGTGGGGGGCAAGATACGCAGTATTTT
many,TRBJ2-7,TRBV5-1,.,CASSLPAYEQYF,TGCGCCAGCAGCCTTCCAGCCTACGAGCAGTACTTC